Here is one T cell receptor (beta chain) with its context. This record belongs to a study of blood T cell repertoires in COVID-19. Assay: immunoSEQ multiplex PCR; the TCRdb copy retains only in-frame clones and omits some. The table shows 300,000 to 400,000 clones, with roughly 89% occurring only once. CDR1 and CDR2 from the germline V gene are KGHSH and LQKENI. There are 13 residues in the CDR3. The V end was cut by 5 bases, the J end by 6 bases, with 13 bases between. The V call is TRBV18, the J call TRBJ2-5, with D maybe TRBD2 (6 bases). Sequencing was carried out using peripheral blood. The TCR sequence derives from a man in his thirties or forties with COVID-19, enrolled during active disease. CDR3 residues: CASSSEGRQTQYF. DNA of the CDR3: TGTGCCAGCTCATCGGAGGGGAGGCAGACCCAGTACTTC.